This T cell receptor (beta chain) was sequenced in a study of CD8+ T cells in alopecia areata. Comment on this clone: Its antigen is as yet unknown.

Trimming took off 3 bases at V and 1 base at J, with 10 bases between the two ends. Looked up from germline, CDR1 is MNHNY and CDR2 is SVGAGI (reference sequence). The CDR3 covers 14 residues. Regarding the study as a whole: Tofacitinib did not eliminate many expanded lesional clones from scalp or blood.

RNA, once extracted, was reverse transcribed into cDNA for use as the sequencing template. Using immunoSEQ multiplex PCR, the repertoire was profiled, and TCRdb retains in-frame clones only, with some absent. The sample lists more than 150,000 clones, 55% to 70% occurring once. Treatment noted: oral pan-JAK inhibitor, 5-10 mg twice daily. The chain links TRBV6-6 to TRBJ2-7; the D is unclear. This clonotype originated in a human donor with alopecia areata. This material consisted of CD4+ T cells sorted from blood, taken at week 4, from a patient treated with tofacitinib. The chain's CDR3 is CASSYFDESYEQYF. The CDR3 DNA reads TGTGCCAGCAGTTATTTTGACGAGTCCTACGAGCAGTACTTC.